The TCR beta chain described here comes from a study of technical replicates of blood from a few donors (TCRdb year 2017). Libraries came from the immunoSEQ multiplex PCR assay. TCRdb stores this immuneACCESS table with in-frame sequences only. Part of the clones is absent; in the studies checked, under half of the shortfall reflects unresolved V genes, and no reason is known for the rest. For this sample the table gives around 60,000 clones, of which about 92% were detected only once. 4.3% of the sample is in the top ten clones. The germline V gene specifies SGHTA as CDR1 and FQGNSA as CDR2. The germline V end is reduced by 5 bases and the J end by 4 bases; junction bases left unmatched: 8. The CDR3 has 15 amino acids, counting the end cysteine and phenylalanine. Kept here is only the CDR3 DNA, which spans 45 bases and is read in frame from base 1. On this clone: There is no known antigen for this receptor. Per-base quality was not reported, and no clone a single base away is much larger than it.

The receptor was isolated from a human donor in good health. Some clones in this sample may be carry-over from other donors' samples. Specimen: PBMCs. The sequence is built from TRBV7-2 and TRBJ2-5, and 9 junction bases match TRBD2. The CDR3 reads as follows: CASSNLAGGAETQYF. The bases read TGTGCCAGCAGCAACCTTGCGGGAGGGGCAGAGACCCAGTACTTC.